These 26 T cell receptor beta chains came from one sample sequenced in a study of Ad26.COV2.S vaccination and SARS-CoV-2 variants. Treatment of the sample: 19 received Ad26.COV2.S at low or high dose, single or two shots; about 5 received placebo; per-sample allocation not given. Collection of the samples took place on day 63 after the first injection of vaccine or placebo. The repertoire was sequenced with immunoSEQ multiplex PCR; TCRdb's copy has only in-frame clones and lacks some. The sample holds 500,000 or so clones; approximately 90% are singletons and the top ten take 13%. This specimen was peripheral blood, taken in a trial of Ad26.COV2.S vaccine versus placebo. These receptors originate from a person between 18 and 60 years old who received the Ad26.COV2.S COVID-19 vaccine or a placebo.

The chain uses TRBV6-5 and TRBJ2-7, with 8 bases that match TRBD2. V dropped 6 bases and J dropped 1; count of bases not matched to a gene: 8. CDR1 is MNHEY and CDR2 is SVGAGI in the germline V gene. There are 15 residues in the CDR3. The CDR3 region is CASRQTSGGSYEQYF. For the CDR3, the DNA is TGTGCCAGCAGGCAAACTAGCGGAGGTTCCTACGAGCAGTACTTC.

V gene TRBV29-1 combines with J gene TRBJ2-1; 12 positions agree with TRBD2. This CDR3 spans 16 amino acids. Unmatched junction bases numbered 10, after V lost 5 bases and J lost 5 bases. CDR1 is SQVTM, CDR2 ANQGSEA, per germline. CDR3 loop: CSVYIPTSGSHNEQFF. CDR3 sequence (DNA): TGCAGCGTTTATATTCCGACTAGCGGGAGCCACAATGAGCAGTTCTTC.

The chain is built from TRBV27 and TRBJ2-1; the match to TRBD2 covers 7 bases. CDR1 and CDR2 from the germline V gene are MNHEY and SMNVEV (reference sequence). Trimming cost V 2 bases and J 5 bases; bases outside gene matches: 6. The length of the CDR3 is 15 residues. The CDR3: CASSLGGEGHNEQFF. In DNA, the CDR3 is TGTGCCAGCAGTTTAGGGGGGGAGGGCCACAATGAGCAGTTCTTC.

Here the CDR3 reads CASSQVTAYEQYF. In DNA form, the CDR3 reads TGTGCCAGCAGCCAGGTAACAGCCTACGAGCAGTACTTC. The chain links TRBV14 to TRBJ2-7; no definite D call. This CDR3 has 13 amino acids. The germline V and J ends were trimmed by 3 bases and 2 bases, with 8 bases remaining between them. The V gene's germline CDR1 is SGHDN and CDR2 FVKESK.

The V gene is TRBV5-8, the J gene TRBJ1-5; D uncertain. Looked up from germline, CDR1 is SGHTS and CDR2 is YDEGEE. This CDR3 is 16 amino acids long. Trimming took off 2 bases at V and 4 bases at J, with 16 bases between the two ends. The DNA for the CDR3 is TGTGCCAGCAGCTTTTCTATCCCGAGTCGGAATCAGCCCCAGCATTTT. This sequence encodes CASSFSIPSRNQPQHF.

This clone was detected only once. The chain joins TRBV24-1 to TRBJ2-2, with 9 bases aligning to TRBD2. The CDR3 sequence is 18 residues long. V was pared by 1 base and J by 0 bases, with 5 bases of the junction left unmatched. CDR1 and CDR2 (germline): KGHDR, SFDVKD. CDR3 in DNA: TGTGCCACCAGTGATTTTAGCGGGAGAACCGCGAACACCGGGGAGCTGTTTTTT. Translation gives CATSDFSGRTANTGELFF.

The chain couples TRBV28 to TRBJ2-7, with D unclear. CDR1 is MDHEN, CDR2 SYDVKM, per germline. This CDR3 comprises 15 residues. V was cut by 3 bases and J by 3 bases, with 15 bases left in between. CDR3 in DNA: TGTGCCAGCAGTTTGGCTGGTCTTTCGAGCTACGAGCAGTACTTC. This translates into CASSLAGLSSYEQYF. Drawing the rest from reference TRBV28 and TRBJ2-7, the complete variable domain is DVKVTQSSRYLVKRTGEKVFLECVQDMDHENMFWYRQDPGLGLRLIYFSYDVKMKEKGDIPEGYSVSREKKERFSLILESASTNQTSMYLCASSLAGLSSYEQYFGPGTRLTVT.

A few counts support this clone. In the same sample, other DNA sequences code for this CDR3. The chain employs TRBV3-1 (or the pseudogene TRBV3-2) and TRBJ1-4; D uncertain. Trimming left V 3 bases short and J 8 bases short, with 7 bases between. Germline assignment: CDR1 LGHDT and CDR2 YNNKEL (reference sequence). The CDR3 covers 12 residues. Written as DNA, the CDR3 is TGTGCCAGCAGCCATCGTGAGGAAAAACTGTTTTTT. Amino acids: CASSHREEKLFF.

The chain recombines TRBV19 with TRBJ2-4, with TRBD2 matching over 7 bases. The V gene end was trimmed by 3 bases and the J gene end by 16 bases; junction bases not matched to a gene: 12. Germline CDR1 is LNHDA and CDR2 is SQIVND (reference sequence). The CDR3 is 13 amino acids. The CDR3: CASSIRSGLGQYF. The CDR3 nucleotides read TGTGCCAGTAGTATCCGGTCCGGACTAGGTCAATACTTC.

A single count supports this clone. The chain has TRBV29-1 and TRBJ2-2, with D perhaps TRBD2 (6 bases). This CDR3 spans 13 amino acids. The germline V and J ends were trimmed by 7 bases and 5 bases, with 14 bases remaining between them. CDR1 is SQVTM, CDR2 ANQGSEA, per germline. CDR3: CSGDGGKTGELFF. CDR3 DNA: TGCAGCGGGGATGGGGGGAAAACCGGGGAGCTGTTTTTT.

The gene calls are TRBV3-1 (or the pseudogene TRBV3-2) and TRBJ1-2; D gene unclear. Per the germline V gene, CDR1 is LGHDT and CDR2 is YNNKEL (reference sequence). The V end was cut by 5 bases, the J end by 0 bases, with 10 bases between. This CDR3 comprises 14 residues. CDR3 bases: TGTGCCAGCAGCACACAACAGACTAACTATGGCTACACCTTC. It translates to CASSTQQTNYGYTF.

The chain joins TRBV11-2 to TRBJ2-5; 9 nucleotides align to TRBD2. Germline lookup yields CDR1 SGHAT and CDR2 FQNNGV. With V trimmed by 5 bases and J by 4 bases, 14 bases remained unmatched. The CDR3 consists of 17 residues. The CDR3 region has the DNA TGTGCCAGCAGCCCTCGGCTCGCGGGAGGGGAGGGAGAGACCCAGTACTTC. Protein product: CASSPRLAGGEGETQYF.

There are a few counts of this clone. The chain carries TRBV7-9 and TRBJ2-3; no clear D. V lost 5 bases, J lost 0 bases, and 12 bases lay in between. The CDR3 loop spans 15 amino acids. The germline V gene encodes CDR1 SEHNR and CDR2 FQNEAQ (reference sequence). In DNA form, the CDR3 reads TGTGCCAGCAGCCCCCCACGAAGCAGCACAGATACGCAGTATTTT. Protein product: CASSPPRSSTDTQYF.

The rearrangement joins TRBV2 to TRBJ2-7; D gene ambiguous. CDR1 and CDR2 (germline): SNHLY, FYNNEI. The CDR3 has 16 residues. Trimming took 8 bases from V and 0 from J, leaving 20 bases between them. The CDR3 nucleotides are TGTGCCAGCGGCGGTCGACGGACGTGGAGCTCCTACGAGCAGTACTTC. Translated: CASGGRRTWSSYEQYF.

V usage is TRBV5-4 and J usage is TRBJ1-1, with D possibly being TRBD1 (5 bases). The CDR3 spans 15 residues. V gave up 4 bases and J gave up 1 base, with 14 bases separating them. In germline, CDR1 is SGHNT, CDR2 YYREEE (reference sequence). The CDR3 spells CASSPLSGTNTEAFF. CDR3 DNA sequence: TGTGCCAGCAGCCCACTCTCGGGGACGAACACTGAAGCTTTCTTT.

This chain links TRBV28 with TRBJ2-6; 7 bases are shared with TRBD1. The CDR3 contains 15 residues. CDR1 and CDR2 from the germline V gene are MDHEN and SYDVKM. The V segment lost 4 bases and the J segment 6 bases; nucleotides outside the gene matches: 6. CDR3 amino acids: CASSSRRGPANVLTF. In DNA, the CDR3 is TGTGCCAGCAGTTCACGTAGGGGGCCGGCCAACGTCCTGACTTTC.

The gene calls are TRBV6-2 or TRBV6-3 and TRBJ2-5, with 11 nucleotides matching TRBD2. The CDR3 extends over 17 amino acids. V lost 6 bases, J lost 5 bases, and 14 bases stayed unmatched. Germline V gives CDR1 MNHEY, CDR2 SVGEGT. CDR3 DNA sequence: TGTGCCAGCAGCCCCGGACTAGCGGGTCCCCATAGCGAGACCCAGTACTTC. It specifies CASSPGLAGPHSETQYF.

The chain combines TRBV24-1 with TRBJ2-2; TRBD1 is a possible D gene (6 bases). Trimming took off 0 bases at V and 6 bases at J, with 16 bases between the two ends. The CDR3 consists of 17 residues. Germline loops: CDR1 KGHDR, CDR2 SFDVKD. CDR3 in amino acids: CATSDLQGFGLAGELFF. CDR3 coding DNA: TGTGCCACCAGTGATTTGCAGGGGTTCGGCTTGGCCGGGGAGCTGTTTTTT.

The CDR3 is CASSLNPSQGQGYGYTF. Written as DNA, the CDR3 is TGTGCCAGCAGCTTAAATCCAAGTCAGGGGCAGGGTTATGGCTACACCTTC. The chain is built from TRBV7-2 and TRBJ1-2, with TRBD1 as a possible D gene (6 bases). Trimming cost V 2 bases and J 5 bases, with 21 bases left between them. The CDR3 sequence is 17 residues long. CDR1 is SGHTA, CDR2 FQGNSA, per germline.

Only a few counts were recorded for this clone. V gene TRBV7-3 combines with J gene TRBJ2-2; 7 bases map to TRBD1. Per the germline V gene, CDR1 is SGHTA and CDR2 is FQGTGA. With V trimmed by 5 bases and J by 2 bases, 5 bases remained unmatched. This CDR3 is 15 amino acids long. The CDR3: CASSRDRANTGELFF. The CDR3 DNA reads TGTGCCAGCAGCCGCGACAGGGCAAACACCGGGGAGCTGTTTTTT.

This rearrangement joins TRBV6-5 to TRBJ2-7, with 10 bases that match TRBD1. The junction had 5 bases not matched to a gene; V was cut back by 0 bases and J by 3 bases. The CDR3 has 16 amino acids. Germline V CDR1 and CDR2: MNHEY, SVGAGI. CDR3 nucleotide sequence: TGTGCCAGCAGTTACTCGAGGGACAGGGGATTCTACGAGCAGTACTTC. Protein sequence: CASSYSRDRGFYEQYF.

The rearrangement links TRBV15 to TRBJ2-7; the D gene is possibly TRBD1 (6 bases). This CDR3 comprises 14 residues. Between the trimmed V and J ends, which lost 0 bases and 7 bases, there was a span of 13 bases. Per germline, CDR1 LNHNV and CDR2 YYDKDF (reference sequence). CDR3 in amino acids: CATSRDPGAGEQYF. DNA for the CDR3: TGTGCCACCAGCAGAGACCCAGGGGCCGGGGAGCAGTACTTC.

The V call is TRBV15, the J call TRBJ1-2; TRBD1 matches 9 bases. Germline V gene sequence: CDR1 LNHNV, CDR2 YYDKDF (reference sequence). This CDR3 has 17 residues. The ends lost 0 bases at V and 4 bases at J; junction bases unmatched: 9. The CDR3 bases are TGTGCCACCAGCAGAGATCGCCGACAGGGGGGTATCTATGGCTACACCTTC. Residues: CATSRDRRQGGIYGYTF.

This clone is a singleton in its sample. The chain carries TRBV5-1 and TRBJ2-7, with D maybe TRBD2 (5 bases). V lost 0 bases and J lost 3, with 19 bases in between. Germline V gene sequence: CDR1 SGHRS, CDR2 YFSETQ. The CDR3 consists of 17 residues. CDR3 residues: CASSLAGGREQLYEQYF. In DNA, the CDR3 is TGCGCCAGCAGCTTGGCCGGTGGTCGGGAACAGCTCTACGAGCAGTACTTC.

The V and J genes are TRBV20-1 and TRBJ1-2, with a tentative D call TRBD1 (5 bases). Germline assignment: CDR1 DFQATT and CDR2 SNEGSKA (reference sequence). The CDR3 covers 16 residues. With 3 bases removed from V and 0 bases from J, the gap between germline ends came to 17 bases. CDR3 protein: CSASVASSTANYGYTF. As DNA, the CDR3 is TGCAGTGCTAGTGTGGCTTCCTCGACAGCTAACTATGGCTACACCTTC.

The chain combines TRBV27 with TRBJ1-6, with no clear D. Germline V gene data show CDR1 as MNHEY and CDR2 as SMNVEV (reference sequence). V lost 8 bases to trimming and J lost 9 bases, with 14 bases between them. The CDR3 loop spans 13 amino acids. CDR3 nucleotide sequence: TGTGCCAGCCAATCGGTTTGGGGTTCACCCCTCCACTTT. This translates into CASQSVWGSPLHF.